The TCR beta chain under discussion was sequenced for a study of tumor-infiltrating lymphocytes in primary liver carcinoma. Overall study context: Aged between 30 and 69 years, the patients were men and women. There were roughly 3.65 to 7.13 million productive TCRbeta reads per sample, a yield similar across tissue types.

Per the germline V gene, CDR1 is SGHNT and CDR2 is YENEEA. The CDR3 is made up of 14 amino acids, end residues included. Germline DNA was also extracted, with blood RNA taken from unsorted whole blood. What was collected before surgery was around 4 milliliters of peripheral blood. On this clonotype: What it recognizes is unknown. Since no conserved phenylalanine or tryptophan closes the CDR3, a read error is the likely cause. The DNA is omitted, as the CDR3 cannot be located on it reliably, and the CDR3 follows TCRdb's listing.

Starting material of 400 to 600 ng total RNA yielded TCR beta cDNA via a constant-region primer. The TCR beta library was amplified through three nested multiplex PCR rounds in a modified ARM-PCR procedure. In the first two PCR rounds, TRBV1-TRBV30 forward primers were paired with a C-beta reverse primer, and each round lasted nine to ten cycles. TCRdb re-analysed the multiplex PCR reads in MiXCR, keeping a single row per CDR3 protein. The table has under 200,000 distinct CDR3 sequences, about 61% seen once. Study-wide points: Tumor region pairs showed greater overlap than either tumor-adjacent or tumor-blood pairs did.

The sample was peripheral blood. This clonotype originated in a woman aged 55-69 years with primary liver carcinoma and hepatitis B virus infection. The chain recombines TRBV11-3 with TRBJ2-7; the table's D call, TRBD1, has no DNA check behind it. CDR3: CASSRSGGAGEQYL.